The T cell receptor (beta chain) described here comes from a study of blood T cell repertoires in COVID-19. Overall study context: Whether acute or convalescent, the COVID-19 samples came from the United States, Italy and Spain. T cells, B-cell-depleted T cells, or PBMCs supplied cDNA or gDNA.

Trimming took off 3 bases at V and 3 bases at J, with 10 bases between the two ends. Germline CDR1 and CDR2: MDHEN and SYDVKM. The CDR3 consists of 14 residues. How the authors handled the data: Reference gene primers were amplified, and this amplification served to estimate nucleated cell counts. Assay used: immunoSEQ multiplex PCR; TCRdb lists only in-frame clones, some missing. The DNA gave D and trimming, while V, J and clone size come from that table. The top ten hold about 2.2% of the sample, which has more than 250,000 clones, around 86% seen once. The TCR comes from a woman younger than 45 who had recovered from COVID-19. Source material: peripheral blood. The chain links TRBV28 to TRBJ2-3, with D perhaps TRBD1 (5 bases). The CDR3 DNA follows: TGTGCCAGCAGTTTCGACCAGGGAACAGATACGCAGTATTTT. Translated, it gives CASSFDQGTDTQYF. Based on the CDR3 plus reference TRBV28 and TRBJ2-3, the full variable domain is DVKVTQSSRYLVKRTGEKVFLECVQDMDHENMFWYRQDPGLGLRLIYFSYDVKMKEKGDIPEGYSVSREKKERFSLILESASTNQTSMYLCASSFDQGTDTQYFGPGTRLTVL.